This T cell receptor (beta chain) comes out of a study of T cells in Graves' hyperthyroidism and ophthalmopathy (dated by TCRdb to between 2018 and 2021). About the full investigation: Peripheral blood samples were taken at the time of initial diagnosis, prior to any treatment. Prospective prediction of ophthalmopathy was tested in an independent validation cohort of approximately 19 hyperthyroidism patients and 17 patients who later progressed to ophthalmopathy. Once sampling was done, hyperthyroidism patients were given methimazole at a starting dose of 30 mg daily, whereas ophthalmopathy patients were given high-dose intravenous methylprednisolone. The approximately 97 discovery patients were randomly divided into training and test sets at a 7:3 ratio. In roughly six Graves' hyperthyroidism patients, the study also compared T-cell repertoires from thyroid tissue with T-cell repertoires from blood. To identify TCR V-J signatures that set the groups apart, the researchers used a discovery cohort of 100 patients, made up of approximately 43 with Graves' ophthalmopathy and some 56 with stable Graves' hyperthyroidism. TCR Vbeta CDR3 sequencing of 120 to 150 peripheral blood samples (approximately 44 ophthalmopathy, 75 hyperthyroidism and roughly 17 progressor patients) is reported in the paper.

Overall study results and their limits: A model built on a 13 V-J signature distinguished ophthalmopathy from stable hyperthyroidism, reaching 87.88% sensitivity and about 81% specificity in cross-validation and 80%/75% in testing. Most expanded thyroid clonotypes (frequency above 0.001) were also detected in blood, suggesting blood repertoires may reflect thyroid immune responses. Sample size was not statistically predetermined, and investigators were not blinded to group allocation. In validation, the model predicted progression to ophthalmopathy a median of roughly six months before onset, with about 71% sensitivity and almost 75% specificity.

This clonotype was seen many times. Its antigen has not been determined. No much larger clone exists at a distance of one base, and base qualities are not known. The TCR beta CDR3 regions were amplified from the RNA transcripts. The first round of RT-PCR for the TCR CDR3 was performed with the HTBI primer set and the Qiagen OneStep RT-PCR kit. A second multiplex PCR round built the libraries, followed by size selection and purification. Sequencing of the libraries was done on an Illumina HiSeq2000 using paired-end 100 bp reads. In the paper's pipeline: SOAPnuke was used to process the raw data, throwing out any read that contained adapters or uncalled bases, had a mean Phred below 15, or lacked an exact constant-primer or identifier match. COPE v1.2.5 was used to merge the high-quality paired reads, and each unique nucleotide sequence was defined as a clonotype. MiTCR v1.1 was used to align clonotypes to the IMGT TRBV, TRBD and TRBJ reference segments. The analysis included only V-J combinations with a frequency above 0.0001, which together covered around 99% of the repertoires. The TCS score was defined as the ratio of F50 (clonal expansion) to E x V (chaos), calculated using BLOSUM62-based TCRdist between CDR3 peptides within each V-J. Welch's t-statistics and random forest reduced roughly 540 V-J features to roughly 13, which were used in a naive Bayes classifier (R e1071). The public reads were quality trimmed at Q25 with fastp and then assembled into clones with MiXCR by TCRdb, keeping productive beta chains. Every distinct CDR3 protein forms one entry, paired with its most common genes and DNA. The V and J calls, along with clone size, are taken from TCRdb and not from the paper's own processing. In this sample the table shows about 560,000 distinct CDR3 sequences, around 15% of which occur a single time. Approximately 14% of the sample comes from the top ten.

V is pared back by 0 bases and J by 9 bases, with 14 bases lying between the germline termini. The CDR3 contains 14 residues, cysteine and phenylalanine counted. Left in the record is the CDR3 DNA by itself, 42 bases read in frame from the first base. According to the germline V gene, CDR1 reads ENHRY and CDR2 reads SYGVKD. Stable Graves' hyperthyroidism was defined as no progression to ophthalmopathy during 18 months of follow-up. Hyperthyroidism patients were newly diagnosed, had a disease duration of under 2 months, and were aged 18 to 65 years. Exclusion was applied to patients with uncontrolled infections, other autoimmune diseases, pregnancy or lactation. Diagnoses relied on clinical symptoms, serum thyroxine and TRAb, thyroid ultrasound and orbital computed tomography. PBMCs were isolated from about 9.1 ml of fresh peripheral blood by Ficoll-Paque density gradient centrifugation. Total RNA was extracted with Trizol reagent, and quality was checked on an Agilent 2100 Bioanalyzer.

The chain couples TRBV10-3 to TRBJ1-1; 6 matching bases give a weak D call of TRBD1. The origin of this receptor is a woman between 35 and 50 years old with Graves' hyperthyroidism. The sample was blood. CDR3 loop: CAISESDRTPQAFF. The bases read TGTGCCATCAGTGAGTCCGACAGGACGCCTCAAGCTTTCTTT.